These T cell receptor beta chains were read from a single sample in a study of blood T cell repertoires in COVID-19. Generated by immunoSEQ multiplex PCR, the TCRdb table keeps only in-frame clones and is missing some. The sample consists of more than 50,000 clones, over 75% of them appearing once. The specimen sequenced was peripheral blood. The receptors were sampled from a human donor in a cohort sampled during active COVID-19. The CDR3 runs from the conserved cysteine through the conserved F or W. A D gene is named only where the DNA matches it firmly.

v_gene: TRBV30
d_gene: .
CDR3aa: CAWSPLGGEQETQYF

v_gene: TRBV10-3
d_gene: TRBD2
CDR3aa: CAISESGPSGNQETQYF

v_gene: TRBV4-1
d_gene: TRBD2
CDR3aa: CASSQDPWRGGSSYNEQFF

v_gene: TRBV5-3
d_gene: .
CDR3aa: CARSHRGAHRKDTQYF

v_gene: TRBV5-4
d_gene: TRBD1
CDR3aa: CASTGTGGTGELFF

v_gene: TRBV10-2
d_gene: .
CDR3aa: CASSGQAQQPQHF

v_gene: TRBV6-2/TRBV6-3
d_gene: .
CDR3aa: CASSLEWVGANVLTF

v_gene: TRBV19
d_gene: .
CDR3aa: CASSIGGHYTDTQYF

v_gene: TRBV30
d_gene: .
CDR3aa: CAWGLGDPDTQYF

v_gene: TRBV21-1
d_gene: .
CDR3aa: CASSEGEGRVTEAFF

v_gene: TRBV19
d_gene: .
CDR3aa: CASSTSRAYEQYF

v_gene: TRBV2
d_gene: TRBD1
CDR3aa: CARGQGSDSYEQYF

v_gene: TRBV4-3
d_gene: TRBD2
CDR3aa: CASSQEGLDPRADTQYF

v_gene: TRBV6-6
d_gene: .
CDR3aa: CAGMGGAQVAGYTF

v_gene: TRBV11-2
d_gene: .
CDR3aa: CASSLGGKGTRTGSYEQYF

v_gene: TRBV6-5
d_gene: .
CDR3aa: CASRFSDGEKLFF

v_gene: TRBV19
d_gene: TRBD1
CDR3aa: CASSIWRQGFVGNQPQHF

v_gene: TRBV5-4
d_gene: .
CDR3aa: CASSLAGRETQYF

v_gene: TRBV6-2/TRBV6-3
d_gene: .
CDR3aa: CASSWMEGRDYGYTF

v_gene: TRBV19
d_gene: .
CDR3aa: CASSIGRFTDTQYF

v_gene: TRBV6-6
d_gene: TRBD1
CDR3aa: CASSWPDRGYGYTF

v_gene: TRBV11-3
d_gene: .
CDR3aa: CATHARVDTEAFF

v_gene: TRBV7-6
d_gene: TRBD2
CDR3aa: CASSALAGLSYNEQFF

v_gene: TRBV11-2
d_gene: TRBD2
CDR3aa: CASSSLREGSTDTQYF

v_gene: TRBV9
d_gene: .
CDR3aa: CASSETLRGGNYGYTF